These 10 T cell receptor beta chains came from one sample sequenced in a study of beta chain features in type 1 diabetes. Study outcomes and limitations: TCRB CDR3 length was moderately but significantly reduced in all four CD4+ subsets of Type 1 diabetes patients.

Which antigens these TCRs recognize remains unknown. What was sequenced were expressed TCRB transcripts, since all of the isolated RNA had been reverse transcribed. The data were produced by immunoSEQ multiplex PCR, yet TCRdb's version contains in-frame clones alone and is incomplete. The sample lists 600,000 or so clones, around 11% occurring once. The specimen sequenced was naive CD4+ T cells from blood. The receptor set was obtained from a man aged 25-40 years with type 1 diabetes.

This sequence joins TRBV2 and TRBJ2-5, with a weak D call TRBD2 (5 bases). In germline, CDR1 is SNHLY, CDR2 FYNNEI. The ends were cut back, 4 bases at V and 5 bases at J, with 14 bases in the middle. This CDR3 has 14 amino acids. The CDR3 bases are TGTGCCAGCAGTGGGCCGACCCCGGGGGAGACCCAGTACTTC. Protein product: CASSGPTPGETQYF. Looking up the rest from reference TRBV2 and TRBJ2-5 gives the full variable domain: EPEVTQTPSHQVTQMGQEVILRCVPISNHLYFYWYRQILGQKVEFLVSFYNNEISEKSEIFDDQFSVERPDGSNFTLKIRSTKLEDSAMYFCASSGPTPGETQYFGPGTRLLVL.

This clone occurred a few times. The gene calls are TRBV7-6 and TRBJ2-6, with D uncertain. Between the trimmed V and J ends, which lost 1 base and 4 bases, there was a span of 8 bases. CDR1 and CDR2 from the germline V gene are SGHVS and FNYEAQ. The CDR3 length is 15 residues. The CDR3: CASSLDGTGANVLTF. In DNA, the CDR3 is TGTGCCAGCAGCTTAGATGGTACCGGGGCCAACGTCCTGACTTTC.

This chain joins TRBV4-2 and TRBJ2-3; no firm D call. Germline V gene sequence: CDR1 LGHNA, CDR2 YNFKEQ. Trimming took off 1 base at V and 2 bases at J, with 10 bases between the two ends. The CDR3 is 15 residues long. The CDR3 coding sequence is TGTGCCAGCAGCCAAGTAGGAGCGTTCACAGATACGCAGTATTTT. Translating it yields CASSQVGAFTDTQYF.

This clone turned up a few times. Here the CDR3 reads CASSDRSGSTDTQYF. The CDR3 region has the DNA TGCGCCAGCAGCGACCGTAGCGGGAGCACAGATACGCAGTATTTT. The chain recombines TRBV4-1 with TRBJ2-3, with 7 nucleotides matching TRBD2. Germline V gene lookup returns CDR1 MGHRA and CDR2 YSYEKL. Unmatched junction bases numbered 5, after V lost 5 bases and J lost 0 bases. The CDR3 extends over 15 amino acids.

The gene calls are TRBV29-1 and TRBJ2-1, with D unresolved. V was clipped by 4 bases and J by 8 bases, with 9 bases between them. The CDR3 has 11 amino acids. In germline, CDR1 is SQVTM, CDR2 ANQGSEA. As DNA, the CDR3 is TGCAGCGTTGCCCGAGGCGATGAGCAGTTCTTC. Translating gives CSVARGDEQFF.

The chain links TRBV30 to TRBJ2-5; no definite D call. Germline V gives CDR1 GTSNPN, CDR2 SVGIG (reference sequence). V was cut by 3 bases and J by 1 base, with 12 bases left in between. The CDR3 extends over 14 amino acids. CDR3 region: CAWRAPGSQETQYF. DNA for the CDR3: TGTGCCTGGAGGGCCCCCGGCTCCCAAGAGACCCAGTACTTC. Complete variable domain (other parts from reference TRBV30 and TRBJ2-5): SQTIHQWPATLVQPVGSPLSLECTVEGTSNPNLYWYRQAAGRGLQLLFYSVGIGQISSEVPQNLSASRPQDRQFILSSKKLLLSDSGFYLCAWRAPGSQETQYFGPGTRLLVL.

The chain joins TRBV4-2 to TRBJ2-1, with 10 bases aligning to TRBD1. V trimming: 3 bases; J trimming: 7 bases; junction bases outside the gene matches: 3. The CDR3 has 14 amino acids. Germline CDR1 LGHNA, CDR2 YNFKEQ. CDR3 sequence (DNA): TGTGCCAGCAGCCAGGGACAGGGGATGAATGAGCAGTTCTTC. Translated, it gives CASSQGQGMNEQFF.

A few counts support this clone. V usage is TRBV18 and J usage is TRBJ2-6; D could derive from TRBD1 or TRBD2 (6 bases each). Trimming removed 3 bases from V and 4 bases from J, with 16 bases in between. The germline CDR1 and CDR2 sequences are KGHSH and LQKENI. This CDR3 comprises 17 residues. CDR3 coding DNA: TGTGCCAGCTCACCTAACGGGGGCGGATCCGGGGCCAACGTCCTGACTTTC. Translating it yields CASSPNGGGSGANVLTF.

This clone was detected only a few times. This sample includes further DNA sequences coding for the same CDR3. The chain employs TRBV7-9 and TRBJ1-2; weak D call: TRBD1 (6 bases). The CDR3 covers 14 residues. Trimming shortened V by 8 bases and J by 0 bases, and 13 bases separated the two germline ends. Germline values: CDR1 SEHNR, CDR2 FQNEAQ (reference sequence). The CDR3 is CASSLDRTNYGYTF. CDR3 nucleotide sequence: TGTGCCAGCTCTTTGGACAGAACTAACTATGGCTACACCTTC.

A few counts support this clone. The chain couples TRBV25-1 to TRBJ2-1; 8 nucleotides agree with TRBD2. Unmatched junction bases numbered 8, after V lost 8 bases and J lost 5 bases. Germline CDR1 MGHDK, CDR2 SYGVNS. The CDR3 consists of 14 residues. The CDR3 region has the DNA TGTGCCAGCGAGGAGGCGGGGGGCAACAATGAGCAGTTCTTC. Translating it yields CASEEAGGNNEQFF.